This TCR beta chain was observed in a study of Ad26.COV2.S vaccination and SARS-CoV-2 variants. Study at large: Among those in the COV1001 Ad26.COV2.S trial arm was the donor. Findings and caveats of the study: Breadth and depth estimates from TCRs may understate total T cell responses. Whether participants received vaccine or placebo, their non-spike TCR breadth was similar.

Method: immunoSEQ multiplex PCR; TCRdb's copy keeps in-frame clones and lacks some. Of about 220,000 clones listed, 70% to 90% are singletons. V lost 6 bases, J lost 5 bases, and 6 bases stayed unmatched. CDR1 and CDR2 (germline): SGHAT, FQNNGV. CDR3 length equals 14 residues. Worth noting for this clone: Its specificity is not known.

This sample's treatment: approximately 18 received Ad26.COV2.S at low or high dose, single or two shots; about 5 received placebo; per-sample allocation not given. On day 63 after the first injection, vaccine and placebo recipients gave samples. Boston supplied an adult donor aged 18-55 years. This specimen consisted of peripheral blood, obtained in a trial of Ad26.COV2.S vaccine versus placebo. The receptor's source is a person between 18 and 60 years old who received the Ad26.COV2.S COVID-19 vaccine or a placebo. The chain uses TRBV11-2 and TRBJ2-2, with 7 bases lining up with TRBD2. CDR3 protein: CASRPLGGTGELFF. Here the CDR3 DNA reads TGTGCCAGCAGACCACTCGGGGGGACCGGGGAGCTGTTTTTT.